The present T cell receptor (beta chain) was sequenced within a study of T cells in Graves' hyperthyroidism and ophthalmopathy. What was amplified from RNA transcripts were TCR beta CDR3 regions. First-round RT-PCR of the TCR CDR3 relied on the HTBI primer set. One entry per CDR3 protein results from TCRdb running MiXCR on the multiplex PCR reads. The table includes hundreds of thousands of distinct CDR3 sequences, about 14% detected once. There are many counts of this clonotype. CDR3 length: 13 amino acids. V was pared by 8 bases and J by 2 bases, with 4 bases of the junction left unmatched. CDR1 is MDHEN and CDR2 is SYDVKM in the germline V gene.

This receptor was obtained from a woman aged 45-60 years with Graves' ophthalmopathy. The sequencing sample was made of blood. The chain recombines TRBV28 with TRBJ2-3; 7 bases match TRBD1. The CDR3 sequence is CASLGTDTDTQYF. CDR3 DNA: TGTGCCAGCTTAGGGACAGACACAGATACGCAGTATTTT.